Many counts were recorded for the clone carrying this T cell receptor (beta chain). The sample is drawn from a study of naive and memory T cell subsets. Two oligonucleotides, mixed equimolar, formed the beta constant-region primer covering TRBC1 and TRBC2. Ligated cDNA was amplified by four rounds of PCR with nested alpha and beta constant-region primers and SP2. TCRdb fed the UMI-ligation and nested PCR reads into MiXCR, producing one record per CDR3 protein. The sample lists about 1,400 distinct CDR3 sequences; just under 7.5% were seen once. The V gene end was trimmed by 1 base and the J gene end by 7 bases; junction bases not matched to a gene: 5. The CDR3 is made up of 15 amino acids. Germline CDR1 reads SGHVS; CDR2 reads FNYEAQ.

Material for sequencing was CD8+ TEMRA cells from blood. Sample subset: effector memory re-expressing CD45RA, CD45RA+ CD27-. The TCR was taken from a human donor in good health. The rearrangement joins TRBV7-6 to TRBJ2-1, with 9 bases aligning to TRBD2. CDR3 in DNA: TGTGCCAGCAGCTTAGATGGCGGGAGGGCGAATGAGCAGTTCTTC. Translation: CASSLDGGRANEQFF.